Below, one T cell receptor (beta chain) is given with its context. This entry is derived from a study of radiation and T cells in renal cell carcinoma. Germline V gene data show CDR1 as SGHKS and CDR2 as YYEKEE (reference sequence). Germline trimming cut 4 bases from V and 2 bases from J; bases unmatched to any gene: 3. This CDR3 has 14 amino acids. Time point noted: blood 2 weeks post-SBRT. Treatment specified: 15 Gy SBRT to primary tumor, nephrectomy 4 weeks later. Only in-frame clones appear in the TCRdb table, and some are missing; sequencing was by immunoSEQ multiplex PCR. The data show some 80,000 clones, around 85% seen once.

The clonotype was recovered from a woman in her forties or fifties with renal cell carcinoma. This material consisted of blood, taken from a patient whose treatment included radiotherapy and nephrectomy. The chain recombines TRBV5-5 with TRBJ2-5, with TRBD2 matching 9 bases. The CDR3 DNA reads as TGTGCCAGCAGCCAGGGACTAGCTCAAGAGACCCAGTACTTC. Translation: CASSQGLAQETQYF.